This T cell receptor (beta chain) was sequenced during a study of T cells expressing NK-cell markers. Comments on this clonotype: The target antigen is unknown.

The CDR3 covers 16 residues. The study's findings and limits: More than 5 donors showed dominant NKG2C+ clonotypes comprising roughly 1.0-7.0% of their CD8+ T cells.

In generating TCR beta cDNA, 5'RACE template switching with UMIs was used. TCRdb reanalyzed the 5' RACE reads and collapses them to one entry per CDR3 protein, without DNA. This table lists 550,000 to 600,000 distinct CDR3 sequences. This receptor was identified in a man aged 18 to 35 in good health. The chain uses TRBV12-3 or TRBV12-4 and TRBJ2-1; TCRdb's assignment of TRBD2 cannot be checked, as there is no DNA. The sequencing input was blood T cells: a sorted CD56 or NKG2C T cell subset, CD4+ or CD8+ T cells, or bulk PBMC T cells (not recorded which). This chain's CDR3 is CASRHVAGGGRGEQFF.